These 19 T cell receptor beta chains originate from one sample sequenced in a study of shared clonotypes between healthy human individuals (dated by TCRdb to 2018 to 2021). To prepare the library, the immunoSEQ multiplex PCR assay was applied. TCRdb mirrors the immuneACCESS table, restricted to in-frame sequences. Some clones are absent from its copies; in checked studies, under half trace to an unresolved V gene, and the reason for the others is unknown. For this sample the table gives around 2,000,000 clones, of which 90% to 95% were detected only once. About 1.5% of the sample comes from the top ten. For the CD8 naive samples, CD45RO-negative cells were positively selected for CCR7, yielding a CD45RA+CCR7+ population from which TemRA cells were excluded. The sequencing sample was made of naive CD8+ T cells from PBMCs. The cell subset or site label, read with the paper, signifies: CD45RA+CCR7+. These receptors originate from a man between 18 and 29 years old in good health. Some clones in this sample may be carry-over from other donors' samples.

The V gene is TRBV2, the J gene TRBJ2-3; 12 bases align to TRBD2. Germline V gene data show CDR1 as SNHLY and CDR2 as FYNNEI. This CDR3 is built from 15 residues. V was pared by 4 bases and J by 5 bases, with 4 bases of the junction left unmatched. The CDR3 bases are TGTGCCAGCAGTGGAACTAGCGGGAGGAGAGATACGCAGTATTTT. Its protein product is CASSGTSGRRDTQYF.

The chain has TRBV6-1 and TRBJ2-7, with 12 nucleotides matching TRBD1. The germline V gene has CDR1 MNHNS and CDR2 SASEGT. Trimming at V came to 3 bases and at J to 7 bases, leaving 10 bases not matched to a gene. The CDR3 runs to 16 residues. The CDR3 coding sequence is TGTGCCAGCAGTGAGGAGGCGGGACAGGGGGCCAGGGAGCAGTACTTC. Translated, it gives CASSEEAGQGAREQYF.

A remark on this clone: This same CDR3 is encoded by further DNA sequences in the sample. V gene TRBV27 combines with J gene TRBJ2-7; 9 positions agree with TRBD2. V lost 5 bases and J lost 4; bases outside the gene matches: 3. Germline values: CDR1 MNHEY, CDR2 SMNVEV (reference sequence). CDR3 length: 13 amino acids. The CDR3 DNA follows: TGTGCCAGCAGTCCGCGGGAGGGGTACGAGCAGTACTTC. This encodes CASSPREGYEQYF.

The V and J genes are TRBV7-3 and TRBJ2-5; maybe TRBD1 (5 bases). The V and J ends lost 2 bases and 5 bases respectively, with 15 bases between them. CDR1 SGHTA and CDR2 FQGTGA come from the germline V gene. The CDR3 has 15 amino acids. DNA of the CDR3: TGTGCCAGCAGCTTATGGCGGCAGGGTGTTGAGACCCAGTACTTC. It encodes CASSLWRQGVETQYF.

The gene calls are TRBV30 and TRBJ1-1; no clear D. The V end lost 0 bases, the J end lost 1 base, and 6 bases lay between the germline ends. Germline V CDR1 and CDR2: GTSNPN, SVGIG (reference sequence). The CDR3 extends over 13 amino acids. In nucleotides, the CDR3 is TGTGCCTGGAGTGTACAACAGAACACTGAAGCTTTCTTT. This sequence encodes CAWSVQQNTEAFF.

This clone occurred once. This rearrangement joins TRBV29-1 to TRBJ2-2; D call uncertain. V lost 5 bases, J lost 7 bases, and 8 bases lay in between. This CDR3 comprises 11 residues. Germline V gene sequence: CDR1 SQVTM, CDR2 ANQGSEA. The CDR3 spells CSVSRDGELFF. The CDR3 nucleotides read TGCAGCGTTTCTAGGGACGGGGAGCTGTTTTTT.

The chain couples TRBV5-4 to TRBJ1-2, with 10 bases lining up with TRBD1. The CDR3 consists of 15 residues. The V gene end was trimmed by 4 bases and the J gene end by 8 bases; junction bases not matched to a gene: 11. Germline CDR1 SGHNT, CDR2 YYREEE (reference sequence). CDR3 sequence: CASSPRGDRGGGYTF. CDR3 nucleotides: TGTGCCAGCAGCCCCCGGGGGGACAGGGGAGGCGGCTACACCTTC.

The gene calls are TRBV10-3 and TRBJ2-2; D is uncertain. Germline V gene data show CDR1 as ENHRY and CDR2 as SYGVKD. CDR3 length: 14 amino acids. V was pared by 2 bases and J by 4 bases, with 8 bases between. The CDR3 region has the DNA TGTGCCATCAGTGAGGTCCCAGGCACCGGGGAGCTGTTTTTT. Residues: CAISEVPGTGELFF.

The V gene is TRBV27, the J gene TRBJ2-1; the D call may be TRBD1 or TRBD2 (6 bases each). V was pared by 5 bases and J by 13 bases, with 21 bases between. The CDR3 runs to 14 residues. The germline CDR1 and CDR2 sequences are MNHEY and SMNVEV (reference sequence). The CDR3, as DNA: TGTGCCAGCAGTGTATTAGGTAGTCCGGGGGCCCAGTTCTTC. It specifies CASSVLGSPGAQFF.

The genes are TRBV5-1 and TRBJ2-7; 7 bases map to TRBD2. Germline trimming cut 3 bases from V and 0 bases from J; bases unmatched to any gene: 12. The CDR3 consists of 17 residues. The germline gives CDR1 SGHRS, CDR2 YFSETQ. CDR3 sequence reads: CASSYGRWASSSYEQYF. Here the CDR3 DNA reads TGCGCCAGCAGCTACGGGAGGTGGGCCTCGAGCTCCTACGAGCAGTACTTC.

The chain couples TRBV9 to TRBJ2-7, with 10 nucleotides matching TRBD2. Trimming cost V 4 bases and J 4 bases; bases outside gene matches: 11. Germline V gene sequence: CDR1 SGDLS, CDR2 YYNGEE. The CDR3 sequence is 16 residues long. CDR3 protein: CASSPWTSGKGYEQYF. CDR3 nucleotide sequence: TGTGCCAGCAGCCCCTGGACTAGCGGAAAAGGTTACGAGCAGTACTTC.

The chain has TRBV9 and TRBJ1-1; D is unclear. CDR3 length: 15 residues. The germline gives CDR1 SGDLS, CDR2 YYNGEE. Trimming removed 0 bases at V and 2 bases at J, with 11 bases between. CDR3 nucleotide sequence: TGTGCCAGCAGCGTAGCCCAGACGCTAAACACTGAAGCTTTCTTT. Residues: CASSVAQTLNTEAFF.

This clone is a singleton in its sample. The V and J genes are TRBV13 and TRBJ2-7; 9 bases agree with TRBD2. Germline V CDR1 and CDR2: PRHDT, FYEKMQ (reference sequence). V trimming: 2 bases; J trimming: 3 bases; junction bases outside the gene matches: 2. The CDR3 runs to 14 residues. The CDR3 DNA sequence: TGTGCCAGCAGCTTACGACTAGCGGACTACGAGCAGTACTTC. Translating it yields CASSLRLADYEQYF. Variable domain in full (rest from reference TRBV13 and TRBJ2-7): AAGVIQSPRHLIKEKRETATLKCYPIPRHDTVYWYQQGPGQDPQFLISFYEKMQSDKGSIPDRFSAQQFSDYHSELNMSSLELGDSALYFCASSLRLADYEQYFGPGTRLTVT.

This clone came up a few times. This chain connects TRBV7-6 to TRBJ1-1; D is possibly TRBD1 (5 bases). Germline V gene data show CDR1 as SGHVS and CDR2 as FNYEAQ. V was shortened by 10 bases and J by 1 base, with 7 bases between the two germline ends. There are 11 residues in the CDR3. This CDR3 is CATRGNTEAFF. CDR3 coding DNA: TGTGCCACAAGGGGGAACACTGAAGCTTTCTTT. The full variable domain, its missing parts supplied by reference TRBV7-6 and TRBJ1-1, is GAGVSQSPRYKVTKRGQDVALRCDPISGHVSLYWYRQALGQGPEFLTYFNYEAQQDKSGLPNDRFSAERPEGSISTLTIQRTEQRDSAMYRCATRGNTEAFFGQGTRLTVV.

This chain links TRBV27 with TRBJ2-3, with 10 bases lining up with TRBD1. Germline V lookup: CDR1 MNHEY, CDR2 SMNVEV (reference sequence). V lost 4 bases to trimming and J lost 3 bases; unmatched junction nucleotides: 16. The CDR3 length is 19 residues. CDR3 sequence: CASSSTGKVGTGVTDTQYF. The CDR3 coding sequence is TGTGCCAGCAGTTCCACCGGTAAAGTAGGGACAGGGGTAACAGATACGCAGTATTTT.

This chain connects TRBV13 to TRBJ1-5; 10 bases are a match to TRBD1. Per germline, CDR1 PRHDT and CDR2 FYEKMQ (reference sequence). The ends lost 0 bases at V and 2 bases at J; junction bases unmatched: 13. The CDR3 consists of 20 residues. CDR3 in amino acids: CASSLGPGTGVIGRNQPQHF. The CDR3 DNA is TGTGCCAGCAGCTTAGGCCCCGGGACAGGGGTAATTGGGCGCAATCAGCCCCAGCATTTT.

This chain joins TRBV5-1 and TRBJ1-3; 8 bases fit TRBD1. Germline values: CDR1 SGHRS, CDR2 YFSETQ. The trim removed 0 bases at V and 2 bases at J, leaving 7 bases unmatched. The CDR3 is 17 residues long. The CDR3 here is CASSLAGQGWAGNTIYF. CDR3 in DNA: TGCGCCAGCAGCTTGGCCGGACAGGGTTGGGCTGGAAACACCATATATTTT.

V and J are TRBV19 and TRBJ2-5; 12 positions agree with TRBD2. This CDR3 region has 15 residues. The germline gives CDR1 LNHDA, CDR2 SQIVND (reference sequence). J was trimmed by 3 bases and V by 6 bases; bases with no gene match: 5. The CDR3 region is CASSPRTSGEETQYF. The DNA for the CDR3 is TGTGCCAGTAGCCCTCGGACTAGCGGGGAAGAGACCCAGTACTTC.

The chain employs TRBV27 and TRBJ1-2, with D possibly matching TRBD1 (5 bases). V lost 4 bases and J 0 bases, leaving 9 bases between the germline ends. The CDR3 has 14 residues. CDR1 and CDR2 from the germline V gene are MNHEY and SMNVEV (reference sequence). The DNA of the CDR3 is TGTGCCAGCAGTTATCAGGGAGCTAACTATGGCTACACCTTC. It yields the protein CASSYQGANYGYTF.